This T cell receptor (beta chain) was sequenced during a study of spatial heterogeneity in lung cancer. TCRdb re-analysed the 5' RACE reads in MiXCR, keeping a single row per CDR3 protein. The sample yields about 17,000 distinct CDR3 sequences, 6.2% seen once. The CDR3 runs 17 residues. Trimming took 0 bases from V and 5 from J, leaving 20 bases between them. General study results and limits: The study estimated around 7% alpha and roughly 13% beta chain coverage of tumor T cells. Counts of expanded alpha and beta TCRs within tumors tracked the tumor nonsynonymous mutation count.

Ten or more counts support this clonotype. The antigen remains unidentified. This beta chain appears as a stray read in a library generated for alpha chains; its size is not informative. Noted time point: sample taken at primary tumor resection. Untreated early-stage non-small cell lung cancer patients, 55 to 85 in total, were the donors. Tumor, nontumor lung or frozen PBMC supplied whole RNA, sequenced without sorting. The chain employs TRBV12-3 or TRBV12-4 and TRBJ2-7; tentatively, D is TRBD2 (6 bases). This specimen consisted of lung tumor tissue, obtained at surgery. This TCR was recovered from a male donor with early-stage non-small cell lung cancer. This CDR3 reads CASSLAWVGGLDNEQYF. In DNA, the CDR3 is TGTGCCAGCAGTTTAGCCTGGGTAGGAGGGCTAGATAACGAGCAGTACTTC.